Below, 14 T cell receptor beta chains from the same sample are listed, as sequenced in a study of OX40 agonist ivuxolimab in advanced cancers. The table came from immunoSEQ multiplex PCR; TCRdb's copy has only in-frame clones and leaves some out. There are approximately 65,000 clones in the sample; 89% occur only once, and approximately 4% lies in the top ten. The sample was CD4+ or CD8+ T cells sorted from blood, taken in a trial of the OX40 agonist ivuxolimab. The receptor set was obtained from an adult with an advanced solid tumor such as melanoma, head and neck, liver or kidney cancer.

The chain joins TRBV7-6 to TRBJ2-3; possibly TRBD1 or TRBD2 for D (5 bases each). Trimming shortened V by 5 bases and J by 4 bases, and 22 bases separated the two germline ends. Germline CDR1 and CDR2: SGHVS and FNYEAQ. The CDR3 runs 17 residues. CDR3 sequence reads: CASSLSWGTTGSDTQYF. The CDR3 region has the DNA TGTGCCAGCAGCCTATCTTGGGGGACGACTGGGTCAGATACGCAGTATTTT.

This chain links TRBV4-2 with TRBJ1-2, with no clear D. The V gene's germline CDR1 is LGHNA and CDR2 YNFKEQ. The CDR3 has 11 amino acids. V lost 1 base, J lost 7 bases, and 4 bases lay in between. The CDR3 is CASSQGGGYTF. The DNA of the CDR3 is TGTGCCAGCAGCCAAGGGGGTGGCTACACCTTC.

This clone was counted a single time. In DNA, the CDR3 is TGCGCCAGCAGCTTTACGGGACAAACCTACGAGCAGTACTTC. It is translated as CASSFTGQTYEQYF. The V call is TRBV5-1, the J call TRBJ2-7, with a possible D match to TRBD1 (6 bases). With 2 bases removed from V and 2 bases from J, the gap between germline ends came to 11 bases. Per the germline V gene, CDR1 is SGHRS and CDR2 is YFSETQ. The length of the CDR3 is 14 residues.

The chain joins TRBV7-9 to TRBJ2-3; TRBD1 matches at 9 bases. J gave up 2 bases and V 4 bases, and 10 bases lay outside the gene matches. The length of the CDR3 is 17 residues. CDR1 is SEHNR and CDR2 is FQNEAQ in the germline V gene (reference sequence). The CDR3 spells CASSWGTGTGTTDTQYF. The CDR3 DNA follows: TGTGCCAGCAGCTGGGGGACCGGGACAGGGACCACAGATACGCAGTATTTT.

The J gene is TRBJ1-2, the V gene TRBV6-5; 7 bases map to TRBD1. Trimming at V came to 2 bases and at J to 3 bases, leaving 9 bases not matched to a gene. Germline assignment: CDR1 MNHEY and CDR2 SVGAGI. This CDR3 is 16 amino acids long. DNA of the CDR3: TGTGCCAGCAGTTACCGACAGGGAATCACCCACTATGGCTACACCTTC. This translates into CASSYRQGITHYGYTF.

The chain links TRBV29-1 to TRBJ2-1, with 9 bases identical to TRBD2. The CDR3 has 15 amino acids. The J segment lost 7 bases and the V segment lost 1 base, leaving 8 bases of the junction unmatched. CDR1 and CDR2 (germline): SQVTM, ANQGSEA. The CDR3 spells CSVEGGTSGFNEQFF. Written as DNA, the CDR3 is TGCAGCGTTGAAGGGGGCACTAGCGGGTTTAATGAGCAGTTCTTC.

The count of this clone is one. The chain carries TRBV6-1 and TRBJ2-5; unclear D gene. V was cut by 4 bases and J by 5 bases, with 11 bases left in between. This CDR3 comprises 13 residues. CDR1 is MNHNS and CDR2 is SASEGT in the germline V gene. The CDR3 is CASSVLDPETQYF. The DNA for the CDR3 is TGTGCCAGCAGTGTTTTGGACCCCGAGACCCAGTACTTC.

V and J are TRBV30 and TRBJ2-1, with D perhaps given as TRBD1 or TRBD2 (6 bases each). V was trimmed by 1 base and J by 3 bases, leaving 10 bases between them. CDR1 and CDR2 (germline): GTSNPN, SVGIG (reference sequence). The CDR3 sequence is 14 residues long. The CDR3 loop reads CAWSEGGLYNEQFF. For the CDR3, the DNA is TGTGCCTGGAGTGAGGGGGGCCTCTACAATGAGCAGTTCTTC.

The CDR3: CASRGTGFNEQFF. The CDR3 DNA reads TGTGCCAGCAGGGGGACAGGGTTCAATGAGCAGTTCTTC. The rearrangement uses TRBV6-6 and TRBJ2-1; 9 bases are a match to TRBD1. The germline V gene encodes CDR1 MNHNY and CDR2 SVGAGI (reference sequence). Unmatched junction bases numbered 3, after V lost 6 bases and J lost 6 bases. The CDR3 consists of 13 residues.

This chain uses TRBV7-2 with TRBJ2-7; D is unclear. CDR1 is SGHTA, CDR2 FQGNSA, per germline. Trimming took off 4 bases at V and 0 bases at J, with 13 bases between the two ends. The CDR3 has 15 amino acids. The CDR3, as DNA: TGTGCCAGCAGCTATGGACCGCAATTCTCCTACGAGCAGTACTTC. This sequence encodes CASSYGPQFSYEQYF.

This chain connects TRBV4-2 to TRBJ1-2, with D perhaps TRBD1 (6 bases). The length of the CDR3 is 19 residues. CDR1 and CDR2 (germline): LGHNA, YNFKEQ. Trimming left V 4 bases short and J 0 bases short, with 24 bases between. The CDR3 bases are TGTGCCAGCAGCCGCTCCCCCTGGGGGGGGAGGGGGGCTAACTATGGCTACACCTTC. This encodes CASSRSPWGGRGANYGYTF.

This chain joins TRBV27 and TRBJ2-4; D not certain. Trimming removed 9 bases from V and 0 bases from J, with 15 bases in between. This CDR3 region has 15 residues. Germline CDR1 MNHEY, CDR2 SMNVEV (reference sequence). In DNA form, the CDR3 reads TGTGCCAGTATGGGATTGGGATTAGCCAAAAACATTCAGTACTTC. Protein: CASMGLGLAKNIQYF.

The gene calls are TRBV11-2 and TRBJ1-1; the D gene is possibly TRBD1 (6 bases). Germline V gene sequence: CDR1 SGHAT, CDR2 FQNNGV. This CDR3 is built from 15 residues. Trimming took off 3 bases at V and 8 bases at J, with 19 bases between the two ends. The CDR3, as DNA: TGTGCCAGCAGCTTTTTGACAGGTCGAACTCTAGAAGCTTTCTTT. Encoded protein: CASSFLTGRTLEAFF.

The CDR3 sequence: CASSLSGANVLTF. The CDR3 DNA reads TGTGCCAGCAGTTTATCTGGGGCCAACGTCCTGACTTTC. V is TRBV27 and J is TRBJ2-6, with D unclear. V was shortened by 0 bases and J by 3 bases, with 0 bases between the two germline ends. Per germline, CDR1 MNHEY and CDR2 SMNVEV (reference sequence). The CDR3 consists of 13 residues.